Listed here are 10 T cell receptor beta chains from one sample, sequenced in a study of blood T cell repertoires in COVID-19 (dated by TCRdb to 2018 to 2021). Libraries were made using the immunoSEQ multiplex PCR assay. Sourced from immuneACCESS, this table was stored by TCRdb with only in-frame sequences that have V and J called. A share of the clones is absent; for the studies checked, an unresolved V gene accounts for under half, and the remainder has no known explanation. A total of about 54,000 clones appear in this sample, roughly 81% of them only once. The ten largest clonotypes hold roughly 5.5% of the sample. Source material: peripheral blood. These receptors originate from a woman in her sixties or seventies with acute or convalescent COVID-19.

V usage is TRBV2 and J usage is TRBJ1-1; TRBD1 aligns across 7 bases. J lost 2 bases, V lost 5 bases, and 5 bases had no gene match. The germline V gene has CDR1 SNHLY and CDR2 FYNNEI. The CDR3 runs 14 residues. CDR3 sequence: CASSLQGRNTEAFF. CDR3 in DNA: TGTGCCAGCAGTCTACAGGGGAGAAACACTGAAGCTTTCTTT.

The V and J genes are TRBV18 and TRBJ2-3; TRBD1 agrees at 10 bases. The CDR3 sequence is 14 residues long. V was clipped by 2 bases and J by 8 bases; unmatched bases: 4. CDR1 KGHSH and CDR2 LQKENI come from the germline V gene. In DNA, the CDR3 is TGTGCCAGCTCACCAGGGACAGGGGAAGGTACGCAGTATTTT. Translation: CASSPGTGEGTQYF.

The chain recombines TRBV19 with TRBJ2-1; TRBD1 is a possible D gene (6 bases). Germline V gives CDR1 LNHDA, CDR2 SQIVND (reference sequence). Trimming took 6 bases from V and 6 from J, leaving 15 bases between them. The CDR3 covers 14 residues. This chain's CDR3 is CASSWQGRLNEQFF. Written as DNA, the CDR3 is TGTGCCAGTAGCTGGCAGGGGCGACTCAATGAGCAGTTCTTC.

The V gene is TRBV18, the J gene TRBJ1-3; 7 positions match TRBD1. Germline V CDR1 and CDR2: KGHSH, LQKENI. V lost 3 bases, J lost 0 bases, and 5 bases stayed unmatched. The CDR3 loop spans 16 amino acids. Here the CDR3 DNA reads TGTGCCAGCTCACCTACAGGGGCCGGCTCTGGAAACACCATATATTTT. As protein: CASSPTGAGSGNTIYF.

The genes are TRBV7-9 and TRBJ1-4; 8 bases align to TRBD1. V lost 0 bases, J lost 5 bases, and 2 bases stayed unmatched. Germline V gene sequence: CDR1 SEHNR, CDR2 FQNEAQ (reference sequence). The CDR3 runs to 15 residues. The CDR3 sequence is CASSLAGTGNEKLFF. The CDR3 DNA sequence: TGTGCCAGCAGCTTAGCGGGGACAGGAAATGAAAAACTGTTTTTT.

V is TRBV6-5 and J is TRBJ2-3; TRBD2 might be the D (7 bases). Trimming pared 10 bases from V and 9 bases from J, leaving 14 bases between. CDR1 MNHEY and CDR2 SVGAGI come from the germline V gene. The CDR3 is made up of 11 amino acids. CDR3 loop: CATWEGVTQYF. For the CDR3, the DNA is TGTGCCACCTGGGAGGGGGTGACGCAGTATTTT.

The genes are TRBV19 and TRBJ1-5; a possible D gene is TRBD1 (5 bases). The germline V and J ends were trimmed by 5 bases and 7 bases, with 15 bases remaining between them. This CDR3 has 14 amino acids. CDR1 and CDR2 (germline): LNHDA, SQIVND (reference sequence). The CDR3 spells CASSSGSAGQPQHF. CDR3 nucleotides: TGTGCCAGTAGTTCTGGCTCGGCAGGGCAGCCCCAGCATTTT.

This clone has just one count. The chain carries TRBV12-3 or TRBV12-4 and TRBJ2-5; 11 nucleotides agree with TRBD1. V lost 9 bases to trimming and J lost 7 bases; unmatched junction nucleotides: 7. The CDR3 is made up of 13 amino acids. This CDR3 is CASGQGASGTQYF. The DNA of the CDR3 is TGTGCCAGTGGACAGGGGGCATCGGGGACCCAGTACTTC.

The rearrangement joins TRBV5-1 to TRBJ1-1, with D possibly being TRBD1 (6 bases). There are 14 residues in the CDR3. V shed 2 bases and J shed 0 bases, with 8 bases lying between them. CDR1 is SGHRS, CDR2 YFSETQ, per germline. DNA for the CDR3: TGCGCCAGCAGCTTCGACAGGTTGAACACTGAAGCTTTCTTT. It specifies CASSFDRLNTEAFF.

V usage is TRBV27 and J usage is TRBJ1-6; D unresolved. CDR1 MNHEY and CDR2 SMNVEV come from the germline V gene (reference sequence). Between the trimmed V and J ends, which lost 6 bases and 7 bases, there was a span of 7 bases. This CDR3 is built from 12 residues. The CDR3 reads CASSLFNSPLHF. In DNA, the CDR3 is TGTGCCAGCAGCCTATTCAATTCACCCCTCCACTTT.